The 21 T cell receptor beta chains below were found in one sample sequenced in a study of long-term antiretroviral therapy in people with HIV. Running of the v3.0 immunoSEQ assay took place at survey level. TCRdb's table, derived via immunoSEQ multiplex PCR, lists solely in-frame clones and lacks some. The data show tens of thousands of clones, about 79% seen once. The sample consisted of unsorted PBMCs, taken 0.7 years before starting antiretroviral therapy. The source of these receptors is a man aged 30 to 39 with HIV.

This sequence joins TRBV23-1 and TRBJ2-7; D gene unclear. TRBV23-1 is recorded as an ORF, its role being uncertain. The CDR3 has 12 residues. Deletions cut 0 bases from V and 6 bases from J, with 6 bases between. The CDR3 region is CASSQSSSEQYF. CDR3 DNA: TGCGCCAGCAGTCAATCGTCGAGCGAGCAGTACTTC.

The chain combines TRBV27 with TRBJ1-5, with D possibly TRBD1 on 5 matching bases. This CDR3 has 14 amino acids. Trimming stripped 4 bases from V and 3 bases from J, with 10 bases between. The germline V gene has CDR1 MNHEY and CDR2 SMNVEV (reference sequence). The CDR3 DNA is TGTGCCAGCAGTTCAGGACAAGTCAATCAGCCCCAGCATTTT. Its translation is CASSSGQVNQPQHF.

The genes are TRBV7-9 and TRBJ1-6, with D maybe TRBD1 (5 bases). Germline loops: CDR1 SEHNR, CDR2 FQNEAQ (reference sequence). This CDR3 spans 16 amino acids. Trimming took 5 bases from V and 0 from J, leaving 11 bases between them. The CDR3 coding sequence is TGTGCCAGCAGCAGGGGCCAGAGCTCCTATAATTCACCCCTCCACTTT. Protein: CASSRGQSSYNSPLHF.

The chain uses TRBV7-6 and TRBJ2-3; D may correspond to TRBD1 or TRBD2 (5 bases each). Trimming took 1 base from V and 4 from J, leaving 18 bases between them. This CDR3 region has 17 residues. Germline-derived CDR1 and CDR2 are SGHVS and FNYEAQ. The CDR3 DNA follows: TGTGCCAGCAGCTTAGTCACCCGGGACGTTGTTCCAGATACGCAGTATTTT. This gives the protein CASSLVTRDVVPDTQYF. Full variable domain (rest looked up from reference TRBV7-6 and TRBJ2-3): GAGVSQSPRYKVTKRGQDVALRCDPISGHVSLYWYRQALGQGPEFLTYFNYEAQQDKSGLPNDRFSAERPEGSISTLTIQRTEQRDSAMYRCASSLVTRDVVPDTQYFGPGTRLTVL.

V gene TRBV29-1 combines with J gene TRBJ1-4, with D hard to call. The CDR3 has 12 residues. The V gene lost 4 bases and the J gene lost 0 bases, with 3 bases spanning the gap. Germline V lookup: CDR1 SQVTM, CDR2 ANQGSEA. The chain's CDR3 is CSVVATNEKLFF. CDR3 nucleotides: TGCAGCGTTGTTGCAACTAATGAAAAACTGTTTTTT. Looking up the rest from reference TRBV29-1 and TRBJ1-4 gives the full variable domain: SAVISQKPSRDICQRGTSLTIQCQVDSQVTMMFWYRQQPGQSLTLIATANQGSEATYESGFVIDKFPISRPNLTFSTLTVSNMSPEDSSIYLCSVVATNEKLFFGSGTQLSVL.

The chain combines TRBV28 with TRBJ1-2; a possible D gene is TRBD1 (6 bases). The CDR3 spans 16 residues. V was clipped by 3 bases and J by 7 bases, with 21 bases between them. CDR1 and CDR2 from the germline V gene are MDHEN and SYDVKM. The CDR3 bases are TGTGCCAGCAGTTTTCGAGGGGGAGGGGAAATCAGTGGCTACACCTTC. Translating gives CASSFRGGGEISGYTF.

The rearrangement links TRBV7-2 to TRBJ2-2, with D hard to call. CDR3 length: 15 residues. Trimming left V 1 base short and J 0 bases short, with 6 bases between. Germline-derived CDR1 and CDR2 are SGHTA and FQGNSA. CDR3 nucleotide sequence: TGTGCCAGCAGCTTAGTTATTACGAACACCGGGGAGCTGTTTTTT. Protein product: CASSLVITNTGELFF.

The chain employs TRBV6-5 and TRBJ1-5; D not certain. V lost 8 bases, J lost 0 bases, and 8 bases lay in between. Germline V CDR1 and CDR2: MNHEY, SVGAGI. The CDR3 runs 13 residues. The CDR3 spells CASAGYSNQPQHF. The CDR3 nucleotides read TGTGCCAGCGCGGGCTATAGCAATCAGCCCCAGCATTTT.

This rearrangement joins TRBV7-6 to TRBJ2-1, with 10 bases lining up with TRBD2. Germline V gives CDR1 SGHVS, CDR2 FNYEAQ. This CDR3 has 15 amino acids. After removal of 4 bases from V and 8 bases from J, the junction contained 8 bases not matched to a gene. CDR3 loop: CASSSAGGPEYEQFF. In DNA, the CDR3 is TGTGCCAGCAGCTCAGCGGGGGGGCCGGAGTATGAGCAGTTCTTC.

The V call is TRBV5-6, the J call TRBJ2-3; either TRBD1 or TRBD2 may fit D (6 bases each). V lost 4 bases and J lost 6, with 18 bases in between. The CDR3 totals 15 residues. Germline V lookup: CDR1 SGHDT, CDR2 YYEEEE. CDR3 loop: CASSPEGVYADTQYF. CDR3 in DNA: TGTGCCAGCAGCCCGGAGGGGGTCTACGCGGATACGCAGTATTTT.

This clone was counted a few times. The chain is built from TRBV2 and TRBJ1-2, with no clear D. Germline-derived CDR1 and CDR2 are SNHLY and FYNNEI. The CDR3 has 13 residues. V lost 6 bases to trimming and J lost 4 bases, with 12 bases between them. For the CDR3, the DNA is TGTGCCAGCAGGTTGTCTGGGCCCTATGGCTACACCTTC. Its translation is CASRLSGPYGYTF.

The rearrangement joins TRBV28 to TRBJ1-4; TRBD1 aligns across 7 bases. The CDR3 is 17 residues long. CDR1 and CDR2 (germline): MDHEN, SYDVKM. The J segment lost 5 bases and the V segment lost 2 bases, leaving 11 bases of the junction unmatched. The CDR3 sequence: CASSLNRRTGPNEKLFF. In nucleotides, the CDR3 is TGTGCCAGCAGTTTAAATAGGCGGACAGGCCCCAATGAAAAACTGTTTTTT.

V usage is TRBV18 and J usage is TRBJ1-5; perhaps TRBD1 as D (6 bases). Germline lookup yields CDR1 KGHSH and CDR2 LQKENI. Between the trimmed V and J ends, which lost 6 bases and 3 bases, there was a span of 9 bases. The CDR3 consists of 13 residues. The CDR3 protein is CASSGHDNQPQHF. CDR3 coding DNA: TGTGCCAGCTCGGGACACGACAATCAGCCCCAGCATTTT.

In the case of this clone: The junction does not match germline at one end; this may be a read error. Different DNA sequences within this sample yield the same CDR3. The chain combines TRBV6-5 with TRBJ2-2; D remains ambiguous. Germline V gene lookup returns CDR1 MNHEY and CDR2 SVGAGI. The CDR3 sequence is 11 residues long. CDR3 protein: CASTFAGELFF. In DNA form, the CDR3 reads TGTGCTAGCACGTTCGCCGGGGAGCTGTTTTTT.

This sequence joins TRBV7-2 and TRBJ2-2; 8 positions match TRBD2. This CDR3 is built from 15 residues. Trimming cost V 6 bases and J 3 bases; bases outside gene matches: 6. Germline V gene lookup returns CDR1 SGHTA and CDR2 FQGNSA. The CDR3 loop reads CASSPGTRDTGELFF. CDR3 nucleotide sequence: TGTGCCAGCAGTCCCGGGACTAGGGACACCGGGGAGCTGTTTTTT.

This sequence joins TRBV7-2 and TRBJ2-5; 7 bases match TRBD2. The CDR3 sequence is 15 residues long. Germline assignment: CDR1 SGHTA and CDR2 FQGNSA. J lost 4 bases, V lost 1 base, and 6 bases had no gene match. In DNA, the CDR3 is TGTGCCAGCAGCTTAGATAGGGGCGGGGGAGAGACCCAGTACTTC. It yields the protein CASSLDRGGGETQYF.

This clone was observed a handful of times. The chain is built from TRBV27 and TRBJ2-3; D is perhaps TRBD2 (6 bases). Trimming removed 6 bases at V and 0 bases at J, with 19 bases between. This CDR3 is built from 17 residues. Germline V gene sequence: CDR1 MNHEY, CDR2 SMNVEV (reference sequence). The CDR3 DNA follows: TGTGCCAGCAGCCCCGGCCGCCTAGCGTCTAGCACAGATACGCAGTATTTT. Protein product: CASSPGRLASSTDTQYF.

A single count supports this clone. The gene calls are TRBV12-5 and TRBJ2-3, with 9 bases fitting TRBD2. Per the germline V gene, CDR1 is LGHNT and CDR2 is FRNRAP. The V gene end was trimmed by 1 base and the J gene end by 2 bases; junction bases not matched to a gene: 1. CDR3 size: 15 residues. Here the CDR3 DNA reads TGTGCTAGTGGTTTGGGACTAGCGGACACAGATACGCAGTATTTT. Protein: CASGLGLADTDTQYF.

This chain connects TRBV2 to TRBJ2-5, with TRBD1 matching 9 bases. The CDR3 extends over 15 amino acids. Trimming cost V 5 bases and J 3 bases; bases outside gene matches: 7. CDR1 is SNHLY and CDR2 is FYNNEI in the germline V gene. CDR3 protein: CASSFRDRAKETQYF. In nucleotides, the CDR3 is TGTGCCAGCAGTTTCCGGGACAGGGCAAAAGAGACCCAGTACTTC.

This chain joins TRBV7-2 and TRBJ2-1; TRBD1 might be the D (5 bases). The CDR3 sequence is 13 residues long. V was cut by 3 bases and J by 5 bases, with 8 bases left in between. Germline-derived CDR1 and CDR2 are SGHTA and FQGNSA. CDR3: CASSFRQNNEQFF. The DNA of the CDR3 is TGTGCCAGCAGCTTCCGACAGAACAATGAGCAGTTCTTC. Looking up the rest from reference TRBV7-2 and TRBJ2-1 gives the full variable domain: GAGVSQSPSNKVTEKGKDVELRCDPISGHTALYWYRQSLGQGLEFLIYFQGNSAPDKSGLPSDRFSAERTGGSVSTLTIQRTQQEDSAVYLCASSFRQNNEQFFGPGTRLTVL.

This chain links TRBV6-1 with TRBJ1-2; TRBD1 agrees at 8 bases. CDR3 length equals 14 residues. Germline CDR1 is MNHNS and CDR2 is SASEGT. With 3 bases clipped from V and 3 bases from J, the junction kept 3 bases outside the gene matches. CDR3 residues: CASSEAGGDYGYTF. The CDR3 coding sequence is TGTGCCAGCAGTGAGGCAGGGGGCGACTATGGCTACACCTTC.